A selection of T cell receptor beta chains follows, all from one sample in a study of vaccination effects on CD4 cells after COVID-19. These receptors' antigens are unknown. Measured with immunoSEQ multiplex PCR; TCRdb has only the in-frame clones, and not every one. The sample lists 45,000 or so clones, 76% seen once, with approximately 12% in the top ten. This material consisted of CD4+ T cells from PBMCs cultured without peptide, taken before COVID-19 vaccination. Receptor source: a human donor who had a prior SARS-CoV-2 infection. Each CDR3 is given with its conserved first and last residue. A D gene is named only where the DNA matches it firmly. Not every row has a clone size; where given, it reads once, few, many or a size class.

>TRBJ2-5|NA|NA|TRBV7-2
CASSLARGETQYF
TGTGCCAGCAGCTTAGCTCGGGGGGAGACCCAGTACTTC
>TRBJ2-7|NA|NA|TRBV19
CASSIAPGSSYEQYF
TGTGCCAGTAGTATAGCCCCAGGGAGCTCCTACGAGCAGTACTTC
>TRBJ2-2|NA|NA|TRBV27
CASSSLGLNTGELFF
TGTGCCAGCAGTTCGCTGGGTCTGAACACCGGGGAGCTGTTTTTT
>TRBJ2-1|NA|TRBD2|TRBV20-1
CSASRASGHNEQFF
TGCAGTGCTAGTCGGGCTAGCGGACACAATGAGCAGTTCTTC
>TRBJ1-6|few|NA|TRBV2
CASRETGLGSPLHF
TGTGCCAGCAGGGAAACAGGGTTAGGTTCACCCCTCCACTTT
>TRBJ2-1|NA|TRBD1|TRBV18
CASHDILGQGRGFF
TGTGCCAGCCACGACATACTCGGACAGGGACGAGGCTTCTTC
>TRBJ1-4|NA|NA|TRBV10-3
CAISERGINEKLFF
TGTGCCATCAGTGAACGTGGAATTAATGAAAAACTGTTTTTT
>TRBJ2-5|NA|NA|TRBV12-1
CASSPGLDQETQYF
TGTGCCAGCAGTCCGGGACTAGACCAAGAGACCCAGTACTTC
>TRBJ1-5|NA|NA|TRBV6-2/TRBV6-3
CASSRRNQPQHF
TGTGCCAGCAGTCGTCGAAATCAGCCCCAGCATTTT
>TRBJ2-4|NA|TRBD2|TRBV11-3
CASSPGGSRKKNIQYF
TGTGCCAGCAGCCCCGGGGGGAGTCGCAAAAAAAACATTCAGTACTTC
>TRBJ1-6|NA|TRBD1|TRBV10-3
CAIRSRDRDNSPLHF
TGTGCCATCAGGAGCCGGGACAGAGATAATTCACCCCTCCACTTT
>TRBJ2-2|NA|TRBD2|TRBV2
CASSKLAGGRGELFF
TGTGCCAGCAGTAAACTAGCGGGGGGGCGCGGGGAGCTGTTTTTT
>TRBJ2-1|NA|NA|TRBV29-1
CSVDKGPGSFYNEQFF
TGCAGCGTTGACAAGGGCCCAGGGTCTTTTTACAATGAGCAGTTCTTC
>TRBJ2-7|NA|TRBD2|TRBV6-1
CASSGRTSGRSPTSYEQYF
TGTGCCAGCAGTGGACGGACTAGCGGGAGATCCCCTACCTCCTACGAGCAGTACTTC
>TRBJ2-1|NA|TRBD1|TRBV11-2
CASQRTGSYNEQFF
TGTGCCAGCCAAAGGACAGGGTCCTACAATGAGCAGTTCTTC
>TRBJ2-2|NA|TRBD1|TRBV9
CASSRDRGTGELFF
TGTGCCAGCAGTCGGGACAGGGGCACCGGGGAGCTGTTTTTT
>TRBJ2-3|once|NA|TRBV18
CASSPPSNTDTQYF
TGTGCCAGCTCACCACCGTCGAACACAGATACGCAGTATTTT
>TRBJ1-1|NA|NA|TRBV18
CASSPRMGGGSTEAFF
TGTGCCAGCTCACCACGAATGGGGGGTGGGAGCACTGAAGCTTTCTTT
>TRBJ2-7|NA|NA|TRBV4-3
CASSQDLRISSYEQYF
TGCGCCAGCAGCCAAGATTTGAGGATTTCCTCCTACGAGCAGTACTTC
>TRBJ2-1|NA|TRBD1|TRBV2
CASSDMRTGGREQFF
TGTGCCAGCAGTGATATGAGGACAGGGGGGAGGGAGCAGTTCTTC
>TRBJ1-1|NA|TRBD1|TRBV4-1
CASSRNPGQGWVVTEAFF
TGCGCCAGCAGCCGGAACCCGGGACAGGGGTGGGTTGTCACTGAAGCTTTCTTT
>TRBJ1-1|NA|NA|TRBV10-3
CAISESRGGRGEAFF
TGTGCCATCAGTGAGTCGAGGGGGGGGCGAGGTGAAGCTTTCTTT
>TRBJ2-3|NA|TRBD1|TRBV6-2/TRBV6-3
CASSYKSGGDGTDTQYF
TGTGCCAGCAGTTATAAATCAGGGGGCGACGGCACAGATACGCAGTATTTT
>TRBJ2-2|once|NA|TRBV5-4
CASSGGTGRNTGELFF
TGTGCCAGCAGCGGGGGAACAGGGCGAAACACCGGGGAGCTGTTTTTT
>TRBJ1-2|few|NA|TRBV9
CASSENYGYTF
TGTGCCAGCAGCGAGAACTATGGCTACACCTTC
>TRBJ1-6|NA|NA|TRBV5-8
CASSLDTGENSPLHF
TGTGCCAGCAGCTTGGATACAGGTGAAAATTCACCCCTCCACTTT
>TRBJ1-1|NA|NA|TRBV7-6
CASSLDPSGITEAFF
TGTGCCAGCAGCTTAGACCCATCAGGGATTACTGAAGCTTTCTTT
>TRBJ1-1|NA|NA|TRBV7-3
CASSLNTNTEAFF
TGTGCCAGCAGCTTGAATACGAACACTGAAGCTTTCTTT
>TRBJ1-4|NA|TRBD1|TRBV11-3
CASGYRGGTTNEKLFF
TGTGCCAGCGGGTACAGGGGAGGGACAACTAATGAAAAACTGTTTTTT
>TRBJ1-6|NA|NA|TRBV6-1
CASSESQDSPLHF
TGTGCCAGCAGTGAAAGCCAAGATTCACCCCTCCACTTT
>TRBJ1-3|few|NA|TRBV19
CASSTYLRTAAFSGNTIYF
TGTGCCAGTAGTACCTACTTGAGGACGGCCGCTTTCTCTGGAAACACCATATATTTT
>TRBJ1-5|NA|NA|TRBV5-8
CASSLDSYSNQPQHF
TGTGCCAGCAGCTTGGACAGTTATAGCAATCAGCCCCAGCATTTT
>TRBJ1-2|NA|NA|TRBV9
CASRREGLVGGYTF
TGTGCCAGCAGGCGGGAGGGTTTAGTAGGTGGCTACACCTTC